The clone carrying this T cell receptor (beta chain) turned up a few times. No antigen is known for it. This CDR3 is built from 15 residues. Trimming took off 2 bases at V and 4 bases at J, with 15 bases between the two ends. Looked up from germline, CDR1 is SGHKS and CDR2 is YYEKEE (reference sequence). The data were obtained in a study of blood T cells in healthy people across ages. Regarding the study as a whole: Using unsorted PBMCs precluded a conclusive naive versus antigen-experienced comparison. There were more naive CD4+ cells and higher diversity in long-lived donors than in aged donors.

The second PCR ran roughly 6 to 11 cycles with a sample-barcoded 5' primer and J-beta primers. TCRdb reprocessed the 5' RACE reads via MiXCR and lists one record per CDR3 protein. Of 630,000 or so distinct CDR3 sequences in the sample, approximately 30% were seen once. V and J are TRBV5-5 and TRBJ1-1; D is perhaps TRBD1 (6 bases). Sequenced material: blood. The TCR comes from a woman over 75 in good health. As DNA, the CDR3 is TGTGCCAGCAGCTTCCCGGGGGGGCAAGGCACTGAAGCTTTCTTT. Translation gives CASSFPGGQGTEAFF.